Included here is one TCR beta chain sequence, with context. Method: immunoSEQ multiplex PCR; TCRdb's copy keeps in-frame clones and lacks some. The profile shows about 29,000 clones, over 75% of them singletons. CDR1 SGHRS and CDR2 YFSETQ come from the germline V gene. Deletions cut 3 bases from V and 2 bases from J, with 16 bases between. The CDR3 loop spans 16 amino acids. The data were obtained in a study of cytotoxic CD8 clonotypes in ibrutinib-treated CLL. This chain joins TRBV5-1 and TRBJ2-3; possibly TRBD2 for D (6 bases). The sequence was obtained from a human donor with chronic lymphocytic leukemia. Source: PBMCs, taken after 24 months of ibrutinib treatment. The CDR3 nucleotides read TGCGCCAGCAGCTCGGGGGTCGCAGGGTCCACAGATACGCAGTATTTT. Translation gives CASSSGVAGSTDTQYF.